These 19 T cell receptor beta chains share one sample of origin, sequenced in a study of control samples from healthy donors and cancer patients. Using immunoSEQ multiplex PCR, the repertoire was profiled, and TCRdb retains in-frame clones only, with some absent. The data contain approximately 170,000 clones, around nine tenths of them seen just once; the ten biggest clones take up 1.4%. Sequenced: blood. Every receptor here comes from a man younger than 40 in good health.

V usage is TRBV3-1 (or the pseudogene TRBV3-2) and J usage is TRBJ2-1; 8 bases map to TRBD1. Looked up from germline, CDR1 is LGHDT and CDR2 is YNNKEL (reference sequence). The CDR3 is 16 residues long. V dropped 4 bases and J dropped 9; count of bases not matched to a gene: 14. CDR3 sequence (DNA): TGTGCCAGCAGCCCACATCATGGGGCAGGGGGCTCTGAGCAGTTCTTC. Translated: CASSPHHGAGGSEQFF.

The chain combines TRBV3-1 (or the pseudogene TRBV3-2) with TRBJ2-3, with D perhaps matching TRBD2 (6 bases). Per germline, CDR1 LGHDT and CDR2 YNNKEL (reference sequence). Trimming stripped 2 bases from V and 0 bases from J, with 9 bases between. The CDR3 extends over 15 amino acids. The CDR3 nucleotides read TGTGCCAGCAGCCAACGGGGGAGGAGCACAGATACGCAGTATTTT. Its translation is CASSQRGRSTDTQYF.

The chain couples TRBV27 to TRBJ2-2; D is unclear. Germline CDR1 MNHEY, CDR2 SMNVEV (reference sequence). Trimming took 0 bases from V and 1 from J, leaving 3 bases between them. This CDR3 region has 14 residues. The CDR3 sequence is CASSLSRNTGELFF. CDR3 in DNA: TGTGCCAGCAGTTTATCGAGGAACACCGGGGAGCTGTTTTTT.

The V and J genes are TRBV7-2 and TRBJ1-2; unclear D gene. The V gene's germline CDR1 is SGHTA and CDR2 FQGNSA. The CDR3 spans 14 residues. V gave up 5 bases and J gave up 4 bases, with 14 bases separating them. This chain's CDR3 is CASSPLLRTYGYTF. CDR3 DNA sequence: TGTGCCAGCAGCCCCCTACTGCGGACCTATGGCTACACCTTC.

The V call is TRBV5-6, the J call TRBJ2-4, with TRBD2 matching 7 bases. The V segment lost 4 bases and the J segment 6 bases; nucleotides outside the gene matches: 4. Per the germline V gene, CDR1 is SGHDT and CDR2 is YYEEEE. The CDR3 is 13 amino acids. The CDR3 DNA follows: TGTGCCAGCAGCGCGGGAGTCGGAAACATTCAGTACTTC. Protein sequence: CASSAGVGNIQYF.

As to this clone: At one of its ends the junction is not consistent with the germline gene, which may arise from a read error. The chain has TRBV6-1 and TRBJ1-4; 7 positions agree with TRBD1. CDR1 is MNHNS and CDR2 is SASEGT in the germline V gene. The CDR3 contains 15 residues. CDR3 region: CASSEAQGVGEKLFF. The CDR3 region has the DNA TGTGCCAGCAGCGAAGCCCAGGGGGTCGGCGAAAAACTGTTTTTT.

The rearrangement joins TRBV18 to TRBJ2-3; 9 bases fit TRBD2. CDR3 length: 16 amino acids. Trimming at V came to 3 bases and at J to 1 base, leaving 5 bases not matched to a gene. The germline V gene has CDR1 KGHSH and CDR2 LQKENI. Here the CDR3 reads CASSPRAGGGTDTQYF. Here the CDR3 DNA reads TGTGCCAGCTCACCCCGAGCGGGAGGAGGCACAGATACGCAGTATTTT.

This chain connects TRBV4-3 to TRBJ1-1; TRBD1 might be the D (5 bases). This CDR3 is built from 15 residues. V shed 1 base and J shed 6 bases, with 15 bases lying between them. Germline CDR1 is LGHNA and CDR2 is YSLEER. Here the CDR3 reads CASSQGGRPGAEAFF. The CDR3 nucleotides read TGCGCCAGCAGCCAAGGGGGGAGGCCCGGTGCTGAAGCTTTCTTT.

The chain combines TRBV15 with TRBJ1-5; weak D call: TRBD1 (5 bases). The CDR3 loop spans 15 amino acids. From germline, CDR1 is LNHNV and CDR2 YYDKDF (reference sequence). Deletions cut 2 bases from V and 0 bases from J, with 8 bases between. The CDR3 region has the DNA TGTGCCACCAGCAGACCCGGGGCTAGCAATCAGCCCCAGCATTTT. It is translated as CATSRPGASNQPQHF.

The rearrangement joins TRBV30 to TRBJ1-6; D remains unclear. V lost 4 bases, J lost 12 bases, and 16 bases lay in between. The germline CDR1 and CDR2 sequences are GTSNPN and SVGIG (reference sequence). CDR3 length equals 13 residues. The CDR3 sequence: CAWKRITSEPLHF. The CDR3 DNA reads TGTGCCTGGAAGCGGATTACTTCGGAACCCCTCCACTTT.

The chain couples TRBV19 to TRBJ2-2; D perhaps matches TRBD2 (5 bases). V shed 3 bases and J shed 0 bases, with 8 bases lying between them. Germline V gene lookup returns CDR1 LNHDA and CDR2 SQIVND (reference sequence). The CDR3 spans 15 residues. DNA for the CDR3: TGTGCCAGTAGTATCCCAGCGGCGAACACCGGGGAGCTGTTTTTT. Translated: CASSIPAANTGELFF.

This clone has a single count. This rearrangement joins TRBV9 to TRBJ2-1; the D call may be TRBD1 or TRBD2 (5 bases each). Germline CDR1 and CDR2: SGDLS and YYNGEE. The CDR3 runs 13 residues. Trimming shortened V by 0 bases and J by 7 bases, and 8 bases separated the two germline ends. CDR3: CASSVGWGNEQFF. The DNA of the CDR3 is TGTGCCAGCAGCGTAGGATGGGGGAATGAGCAGTTCTTC.

The chain has TRBV6-2 or TRBV6-3 and TRBJ1-2, with 9 bases identical to TRBD1. CDR3 length equals 16 residues. After removal of 5 bases from V and 5 bases from J, the junction contained 12 bases not matched to a gene. Germline values: CDR1 MNHEY, CDR2 SVGEGT. For the CDR3, the DNA is TGTGCCAGCAGTGAGCCGACAGGGGGTCTCTTTTATGGCTACACCTTC. Amino acid sequence: CASSEPTGGLFYGYTF.

CDR3 in amino acids: CASSQDGASGGKYTDTQYF. The CDR3 nucleotides are TGTGCCAGCAGCCAAGATGGGGCTAGCGGGGGCAAATACACAGATACGCAGTATTTT. The rearrangement joins TRBV3-1 (or the pseudogene TRBV3-2) to TRBJ2-3, with TRBD2 matching over 10 bases. V trimming: 0 bases; J trimming: 2 bases; junction bases outside the gene matches: 11. CDR3 length equals 19 residues. The germline V gene encodes CDR1 LGHDT and CDR2 YNNKEL (reference sequence).

The J gene is TRBJ1-2, the V gene TRBV5-1, with 7 bases aligning to TRBD1. This CDR3 contains 13 residues. CDR1 is SGHRS, CDR2 YFSETQ, per germline. Unmatched junction bases numbered 8, after V lost 4 bases and J lost 8 bases. In nucleotides, the CDR3 is TGCGCCAGCAGCGTGGGACAGTCCGACGGCTACACCTTC. Translation gives CASSVGQSDGYTF.

J is TRBJ2-5 and V is TRBV5-4, with D perhaps matching TRBD2 (5 bases). The germline CDR1 and CDR2 sequences are SGHNT and YYREEE (reference sequence). The ends were cut back, 3 bases at V and 5 bases at J, with 11 bases in the middle. The CDR3 sequence is 13 residues long. The CDR3 here is CASSYWTLETQYF. The CDR3 DNA sequence: TGTGCCAGCAGCTACTGGACTCTGGAGACCCAGTACTTC.

In this sample, this clone turned up once. The same CDR3 arises from other DNA sequences in this sample as well. The chain joins TRBV30 to TRBJ1-5; D uncertain. The CDR3 is 13 residues long. V lost 0 bases and J 2 bases, leaving 5 bases between the germline ends. Germline CDR1 GTSNPN, CDR2 SVGIG (reference sequence). CDR3 protein: CAWSVRGNQPQHF. The DNA of the CDR3 is TGTGCCTGGAGTGTCAGAGGCAATCAGCCCCAGCATTTT.

The rearrangement links TRBV5-4 to TRBJ1-3; no definite D call. Trimming shortened V by 6 bases and J by 0 bases, and 13 bases separated the two germline ends. The CDR3 is 15 amino acids. CDR1 SGHNT and CDR2 YYREEE come from the germline V gene (reference sequence). CDR3 in DNA: TGTGCCAGCACCGGGCCGCCGAGCTCTGGAAACACCATATATTTT. Translated, it gives CASTGPPSSGNTIYF.

The chain has TRBV5-1 and TRBJ1-1, with 7 bases aligning to TRBD1. The junction had 0 bases not matched to a gene; V was cut back by 4 bases and J by 0 bases. CDR1 and CDR2 (germline): SGHRS, YFSETQ. The CDR3 is 13 amino acids. The CDR3 region is CASSGTVNTEAFF. The CDR3 bases are TGCGCCAGCAGCGGGACAGTGAACACTGAAGCTTTCTTT. Variable domain in full (rest from reference TRBV5-1 and TRBJ1-1): KAGVTQTPRYLIKTRGQQVTLSCSPISGHRSVSWYQQTPGQGLQFLFEYFSETQRNKGNFPGRFSGRQFSNSRSEMNVSTLELGDSALYLCASSGTVNTEAFFGQGTRLTVV.